This passage covers 28 T cell receptor beta chains from one sample sequenced in a study of shared clonotypes between healthy human individuals. CD8 cells classed as naive were CD45RO-negative and positively selected for CCR7, excluding terminally differentiated effector memory CD45RA+ cells. The assay was immunoSEQ multiplex PCR, and TCRdb's table has in-frame clones only and misses some. Among around 1.9 million clones, around 93% were seen once, and the ten largest hold more than 1.5%. The specimen sequenced was naive CD8+ T cells from PBMCs. Receptors were obtained from a man aged 18 to 30 in good health. Some clones in this sample may be carry-over from other donors' samples.

The V and J genes are TRBV19 and TRBJ2-7, with 7 bases fitting TRBD2. With 6 bases clipped from V and 6 bases from J, the junction kept 5 bases outside the gene matches. Germline CDR1 and CDR2: LNHDA and SQIVND (reference sequence). The CDR3 consists of 12 residues. CDR3 sequence reads: CASRAERGEQYF. The CDR3, as DNA: TGTGCCAGTAGGGCGGAGCGGGGCGAGCAGTACTTC.

J is TRBJ2-1 and V is TRBV5-1; tentatively, D is TRBD2 (5 bases). The CDR3 is 11 amino acids. Germline CDR1 SGHRS, CDR2 YFSETQ. Trimming took off 7 bases at V and 8 bases at J, with 10 bases between the two ends. The CDR3 DNA is TGCGCCAGCCGGGGTGGCGATGAGCAGTTCTTC. Its translation: CASRGGDEQFF.

The rearrangement uses TRBV11-2 and TRBJ2-2; no definite D call. Trimming took 0 bases from V and 4 from J, leaving 3 bases between them. Per the germline V gene, CDR1 is SGHAT and CDR2 is FQNNGV. The length of the CDR3 is 13 residues. Here the CDR3 DNA reads TGTGCCAGCAGCTTAGAGGTCACCGGGGAGCTGTTTTTT. Translated, it gives CASSLEVTGELFF.

This chain links TRBV9 with TRBJ1-1; D might be TRBD1 (5 bases). The CDR3 consists of 15 residues. Per the germline V gene, CDR1 is SGDLS and CDR2 is YYNGEE. V lost 6 bases and J 1 base, leaving 16 bases between the germline ends. This chain's CDR3 is CASTKSGGTNTEAFF. The CDR3 nucleotides are TGTGCCAGCACCAAATCGGGGGGGACGAACACTGAAGCTTTCTTT.

In this sample, this clone turned up once. The J gene is TRBJ2-3, the V gene TRBV2; D is unclear. The V gene's germline CDR1 is SNHLY and CDR2 FYNNEI. Trimming shortened V by 2 bases and J by 3 bases, and 9 bases separated the two germline ends. This CDR3 has 14 amino acids. The CDR3 loop reads CASSEPRITDTQYF. CDR3 sequence (DNA): TGTGCCAGCAGTGAACCGCGTATTACAGATACGCAGTATTTT.

This clone was seen only once. Other DNA sequences in this specimen translate into the identical CDR3. V and J are TRBV7-9 and TRBJ2-1; 7 bases fit TRBD2. The CDR3 consists of 14 residues. Per the germline V gene, CDR1 is SEHNR and CDR2 is FQNEAQ (reference sequence). V trimming: 0 bases; J trimming: 7 bases; junction bases outside the gene matches: 3. The DNA of the CDR3 is TGTGCCAGCAGCTTAGCGCCCGGGGGGAATGAGCAGTTCTTC. This translates into CASSLAPGGNEQFF. Drawing the rest from reference TRBV7-9 and TRBJ2-1, the complete variable domain is DTGVSQNPRHKITKRGQNVTFRCDPISEHNRLYWYRQTLGQGPEFLTYFQNEAQLEKSRLLSDRFSAERPKGSFSTLEIQRTEQGDSAMYLCASSLAPGGNEQFFGPGTRLTVL.

This chain connects TRBV7-9 to TRBJ2-5, with 9 bases matching TRBD2. Per the germline V gene, CDR1 is SEHNR and CDR2 is FQNEAQ (reference sequence). Trimming cost V 5 bases and J 0 bases; bases outside gene matches: 16. This CDR3 has 19 amino acids. As DNA, the CDR3 is TGTGCCAGCAGCCCTCCGGGGGGGCTAGCGGGACTCTACCAAGAGACCCAGTACTTC. As protein: CASSPPGGLAGLYQETQYF.

The chain recombines TRBV7-9 with TRBJ2-7; 7 bases align to TRBD2. V dropped 5 bases and J dropped 3; count of bases not matched to a gene: 13. The CDR3 runs to 16 residues. In germline, CDR1 is SEHNR, CDR2 FQNEAQ (reference sequence). CDR3 sequence reads: CASSPRGSGEFYEQYF. CDR3 DNA sequence: TGTGCCAGCAGCCCGCGGGGAAGCGGGGAATTCTACGAGCAGTACTTC.

The chain recombines TRBV28 with TRBJ2-3; D possibly uses TRBD1 or TRBD2 (5 bases each). Germline-derived CDR1 and CDR2 are MDHEN and SYDVKM. V was shortened by 7 bases and J by 1 base, with 15 bases between the two germline ends. This CDR3 comprises 15 residues. CDR3 bases: TGTGCCAGCACACCCCACGAGGGGCGCACAGATACGCAGTATTTT. The encoded protein is CASTPHEGRTDTQYF.

This chain's CDR3 is CASRAVGPHYEQYF. In nucleotides, the CDR3 is TGTGCCAGTAGGGCCGTGGGGCCCCACTACGAGCAGTACTTC. The chain is built from TRBV19 and TRBJ2-7, with D possibly being TRBD1 (5 bases). Germline CDR1 reads LNHDA; CDR2 reads SQIVND (reference sequence). Trimming took 6 bases from V and 3 from J, leaving 15 bases between them. The CDR3 extends over 14 amino acids.

The gene calls are TRBV28 and TRBJ1-5, with TRBD1 matching 8 bases. The V gene end was trimmed by 7 bases and the J gene end by 7 bases; junction bases not matched to a gene: 12. Looked up from germline, CDR1 is MDHEN and CDR2 is SYDVKM. The CDR3 totals 15 residues. The CDR3 loop is CASTETGVWDQPQHF. The CDR3 region has the DNA TGTGCCAGCACCGAGACAGGGGTGTGGGACCAGCCCCAGCATTTT.

This clone was observed once. V and J are TRBV5-1 and TRBJ1-2; 7 bases are shared with TRBD1. The V gene's germline CDR1 is SGHRS and CDR2 YFSETQ. CDR3 length: 15 amino acids. V lost 0 bases to trimming and J lost 6 bases; unmatched junction nucleotides: 8. CDR3 coding DNA: TGCGCCAGCAGCTTGGAAAGGGGGCAATCCAATGGCTACACCTTC. It is translated as CASSLERGQSNGYTF.

V and J are TRBV18 and TRBJ1-2, with D possibly matching TRBD1 (6 bases). Germline lookup yields CDR1 KGHSH and CDR2 LQKENI. The length of the CDR3 is 14 residues. V was cut by 1 base and J by 2 bases, with 8 bases left in between. The CDR3, as DNA: TGTGCCAGCTCACCACGGGACATCAACTATGGCTACACCTTC. Encoded protein: CASSPRDINYGYTF. The variable domain in full, with the rest retrieved from reference TRBV18 and TRBJ1-2, is NAGVMQNPRHLVRRRGQEARLRCSPMKGHSHVYWYRQLPEEGLKFMVYLQKENIIDESGMPKERFSAEFPKEGPSILRIQQVVRGDSAAYFCASSPRDINYGYTFGSGTRLTVV.

This clone is a singleton in its sample. This chain links TRBV7-2 with TRBJ2-3; the match to TRBD2 covers 11 bases. The CDR3 is made up of 16 amino acids. The germline CDR1 and CDR2 sequences are SGHTA and FQGNSA. Trimming took 4 bases from V and 3 from J; bases not matched to a gene: 6. CDR3 in amino acids: CASSSYSGRVTDTQYF. For the CDR3, the DNA is TGTGCCAGCAGCTCCTATAGCGGGAGGGTGACAGATACGCAGTATTTT.

The chain couples TRBV5-1 to TRBJ2-7; D could derive from TRBD1 or TRBD2 (5 bases each). The CDR3 consists of 15 residues. Germline V gives CDR1 SGHRS, CDR2 YFSETQ. V was pared by 2 bases and J by 3 bases, with 15 bases between. This CDR3 is CASSFKGRGDYEQYF. Here the CDR3 DNA reads TGCGCCAGCAGCTTCAAGGGGAGAGGGGACTACGAGCAGTACTTC.

CDR3 sequence reads: CASRRPDTEAFF. In DNA, the CDR3 is TGTGCCAGCCGTAGGCCCGACACTGAAGCTTTCTTT. The rearrangement links TRBV7-9 to TRBJ1-1; D not certain. There are 12 residues in the CDR3. Trimming took off 8 bases at V and 3 bases at J, with 10 bases between the two ends. Per the germline V gene, CDR1 is SEHNR and CDR2 is FQNEAQ (reference sequence). The full variable domain, rest sourced from reference TRBV7-9 and TRBJ1-1, is DTGVSQNPRHKITKRGQNVTFRCDPISEHNRLYWYRQTLGQGPEFLTYFQNEAQLEKSRLLSDRFSAERPKGSFSTLEIQRTEQGDSAMYLCASRRPDTEAFFGQGTRLTVV.

V gene TRBV2 combines with J gene TRBJ2-2; 10 bases are a match to TRBD2. CDR1 and CDR2 (germline): SNHLY, FYNNEI. The CDR3 loop spans 17 amino acids. Germline trimming cut 2 bases from V and 2 bases from J; bases unmatched to any gene: 5. The CDR3 region has the DNA TGTGCCAGCAGTGAACAGGCTAGCGGGAGTAACACCGGGGAGCTGTTTTTT. Protein sequence: CASSEQASGSNTGELFF.

This sequence joins TRBV27 and TRBJ1-2, with 8 bases matching TRBD1. This CDR3 spans 16 amino acids. V dropped 5 bases and J dropped 1; count of bases not matched to a gene: 9. In germline, CDR1 is MNHEY, CDR2 SMNVEV (reference sequence). CDR3 sequence reads: CASSPHGTGDNYGYTF. CDR3 coding DNA: TGTGCCAGCAGTCCCCACGGGACAGGAGATAACTATGGCTACACCTTC.

The chain couples TRBV28 to TRBJ1-2, with TRBD1 as a possible D gene (5 bases). CDR1 and CDR2 from the germline V gene are MDHEN and SYDVKM. The CDR3 spans 13 residues. V was shortened by 4 bases and J by 4 bases, with 10 bases between the two germline ends. In DNA form, the CDR3 reads TGTGCCAGCAGTTCCGGGACCCCCTATGGCTACACCTTC. It encodes CASSSGTPYGYTF.

This chain links TRBV27 with TRBJ2-7; D may be TRBD1 or TRBD2 (5 bases each). V lost 7 bases to trimming and J lost 2 bases, with 15 bases between them. The CDR3 totals 14 residues. Germline CDR1 reads MNHEY; CDR2 reads SMNVEV (reference sequence). The CDR3 spells CASTGREGPYEQYF. The CDR3 region has the DNA TGTGCCAGCACGGGACGAGAGGGACCCTACGAGCAGTACTTC.

This chain connects TRBV7-9 to TRBJ1-2; D is uncertain. This CDR3 has 13 amino acids. V was pared by 3 bases and J by 2 bases, with 7 bases between. Germline assignment: CDR1 SEHNR and CDR2 FQNEAQ (reference sequence). The CDR3 reads CASSFNQNYGYTF. As DNA, the CDR3 is TGTGCCAGCAGCTTCAACCAAAACTATGGCTACACCTTC.

The genes are TRBV7-9 and TRBJ1-4, with D uncertain. Trimming shortened V by 5 bases and J by 8 bases, and 9 bases separated the two germline ends. CDR1 is SEHNR and CDR2 is FQNEAQ in the germline V gene (reference sequence). This CDR3 has 12 residues. CDR3 in DNA: TGTGCCAGCAGCCCTCCCCAAGAAAAACTGTTTTTT. Its protein product is CASSPPQEKLFF.

The chain employs TRBV6-5 and TRBJ2-2; 9 bases map to TRBD2. There are 14 residues in the CDR3. CDR1 is MNHEY and CDR2 is SVGAGI in the germline V gene. J lost 6 bases, V lost 6 bases, and 5 bases had no gene match. The CDR3 reads CASSQRLAAGELFF. CDR3 nucleotide sequence: TGTGCCAGCAGCCAAAGACTAGCGGCCGGGGAGCTGTTTTTT.

Regarding this clone: The same CDR3 can be traced to other DNA sequences in this sample. This sequence joins TRBV9 and TRBJ2-1; D is uncertain. This CDR3 is 15 amino acids long. Deletions cut 2 bases from V and 2 bases from J, with 11 bases between. Germline V gives CDR1 SGDLS, CDR2 YYNGEE. The CDR3 sequence: CASSVGFRPYNEQFF. In DNA form, the CDR3 reads TGTGCCAGCAGCGTCGGTTTTAGACCCTACAATGAGCAGTTCTTC.

The rearrangement links TRBV2 to TRBJ2-7; 7 bases align to TRBD2. Trimming took 7 bases from V and 3 from J; bases not matched to a gene: 9. CDR3 length: 14 amino acids. Germline V gene sequence: CDR1 SNHLY, CDR2 FYNNEI. CDR3 residues: CASNPWAGDYEQYF. CDR3 DNA: TGTGCCAGCAACCCCTGGGCGGGAGACTACGAGCAGTACTTC.

This chain links TRBV27 with TRBJ2-1, with 10 bases aligning to TRBD2. CDR1 and CDR2 (germline): MNHEY, SMNVEV (reference sequence). Trimming at V came to 5 bases and at J to 9 bases, leaving 7 bases not matched to a gene. The CDR3 is 14 residues long. For the CDR3, the DNA is TGTGCCAGCAGTCCCGGACTAGCGGTGAGTGAGCAGTTCTTC. Translation gives CASSPGLAVSEQFF.

This chain connects TRBV9 to TRBJ2-2; TRBD2 might be the D (5 bases). The CDR3 is made up of 12 amino acids. Germline lookup yields CDR1 SGDLS and CDR2 YYNGEE. Trimming removed 3 bases from V and 7 bases from J, with 7 bases in between. The CDR3 reads CASSGGFGELFF. The CDR3, as DNA: TGTGCCAGCAGCGGCGGGTTCGGGGAGCTGTTTTTT.

Details on this clone: At one end, the junction sequence differs from germline, possibly due to a read error. The rearrangement links TRBV4-3 to TRBJ1-3; D not certain. This CDR3 is 14 amino acids long. CDR1 LGHNA and CDR2 YSLEER come from the germline V gene. The CDR3 nucleotides are TGCGCCAGCAGCCAAGACTCTTTCAGGAACACCATATACTTT. Translated: CASSQDSFRNTIYF.